This T cell receptor beta chain was retrieved from a study of shared clonotypes between healthy human individuals. In replicate PCRs of sorted subsets, roughly 210 ng DNA, some 28,000 T cell genomes, was used. The assay was immunoSEQ multiplex PCR, and TCRdb's table has in-frame clones only and misses some. This table has some 1.1 million clones, roughly 80% appearing once. V lost 5 bases and J 4 bases, leaving 8 bases between the germline ends. This CDR3 has 12 amino acids. Per the germline V gene, CDR1 is SGHTA and CDR2 is FQGNSA. The donors, all of them Caucasian adults, lived in Nashville, Tennessee. A note on this clone: Antigen: not known. Distinct nucleotide sequences in the sample also encode this CDR3.

Findings of the study overall: Memory subsets had estimated richness that was generally smaller than that of naive subsets.

The sample comprised memory CD4+ T cells from PBMCs. Subset specified: CD45RA-negative fraction. The sequence derives from a young man in good health. Some clones in this sample may be carry-over from other donors' samples. The chain carries TRBV7-2 and TRBJ1-2; D is possibly TRBD1 (5 bases). CDR3 residues: CASSGQGYGYTF. The CDR3 region has the DNA TGTGCCAGCAGCGGGCAGGGCTATGGCTACACCTTC.